The 28 T cell receptor beta chains in this list originate from one sample, sequenced in a study of monozygotic twins with inflammatory bowel disease. For each CDR3 protein, TCRdb gives one entry from its re-call of the 5' RACE reads, without DNA. The sample is made up of fewer than 450,000 distinct CDR3 sequences, and the top ten hold 2% to 3% of it. Sequencing used blood. The receptor set was obtained from a human donor with ulcerative colitis or Crohn's disease, or a healthy co-twin of an affected twin (not recorded which).

This chain links TRBV12-3 or TRBV12-4 with TRBJ2-7; no DNA is available, so the TRBD1 call from TCRdb remains unchecked. The CDR3 contains 13 residues. CDR3 loop: CASSIRGRYEQYF.

The CDR3 region is CASSQALGDFQETQYF. This rearrangement joins TRBV4-2 to TRBJ2-5; checking the TCRdb D call of TRBD2 is not possible without DNA. The CDR3 loop spans 16 amino acids. Germline V gene sequence: CDR1 LGHNA, CDR2 YNFKEQ.

The chain is built from TRBV4-2 and TRBJ2-2; TCRdb's D gene call, TRBD2, goes unchecked for lack of DNA. Germline-derived CDR1 and CDR2 are LGHNA and YNFKEQ. This CDR3 has 16 amino acids. Here the CDR3 reads CASSQEGVANTGELFF.

This chain connects TRBV7-9 to TRBJ2-5; TCRdb's D call, TRBD1, is unchecked because there is no DNA. The CDR3 covers 16 residues. Germline V gene data show CDR1 as SEHNR and CDR2 as FQNEAQ (reference sequence). The CDR3 loop reads CASSPRAGPYQETQYF. Combining the CDR3 with reference TRBV7-9 and TRBJ2-5 gives the whole variable domain DTGVSQNPRHKITKRGQNVTFRCDPISEHNRLYWYRQTLGQGPEFLTYFQNEAQLEKSRLLSDRFSAERPKGSFSTLEIQRTEQGDSAMYLCASSPRAGPYQETQYFGPGTRLLVL.

The CDR3 loop is CASSQGQGVNTEAFF. This sequence joins TRBV4-1 and TRBJ1-1; the TCRdb call, TRBD1, lacks DNA for checking. The germline gives CDR1 MGHRA, CDR2 YSYEKL. This CDR3 is 15 amino acids long.

CDR3 protein: CASSLGGLAGTLSYEQYF. V usage is TRBV7-6 and J usage is TRBJ2-7; TCRdb's D call, TRBD2, is unchecked because there is no DNA. CDR1 and CDR2 from the germline V gene are SGHVS and FNYEAQ. The CDR3 extends over 18 amino acids.

The chain joins TRBV19 to TRBJ1-1. Germline-derived CDR1 and CDR2 are LNHDA and SQIVND (reference sequence). The CDR3 sequence is 16 residues long. Here the CDR3 reads CASSDHVMIMNTEAFF.

This chain joins TRBV19 and TRBJ1-3. There are 14 residues in the CDR3. Germline V gene lookup returns CDR1 LNHDA and CDR2 SQIVND (reference sequence). The chain's CDR3 is CASLTSISGNTIYF.

The chain is built from TRBV20-1 and TRBJ1-2; TCRdb's D call of TRBD1 is untestable without DNA. CDR3 size: 12 residues. CDR1 DFQATT and CDR2 SNEGSKA come from the germline V gene (reference sequence). This CDR3 is CSATRTGSGYTF.

The chain links TRBV12-3 or TRBV12-4 to TRBJ1-2. The CDR3 is 15 amino acids. CDR3 region: CASTPRQGTNYGYTF.

The chain combines TRBV19 with TRBJ2-2. The CDR3 loop spans 11 amino acids. The V gene's germline CDR1 is LNHDA and CDR2 SQIVND (reference sequence). CDR3 loop: CASSIPGELFF.

This sequence joins TRBV5-1 and TRBJ2-1; there is no DNA to check the TCRdb D call of TRBD2. There are 16 residues in the CDR3. The V gene's germline CDR1 is SGHRS and CDR2 YFSETQ. CDR3 protein: CASSRRSGGAYNEQFF.

The chain joins TRBV6-1 to TRBJ2-7; TCRdb's D call of TRBD1 is untestable without DNA. The CDR3 runs to 15 residues. CDR1 and CDR2 from the germline V gene are MNHNS and SASEGT. The CDR3 here is CASSSRQSPSYEQYF.

The chain is built from TRBV28 and TRBJ2-7. This CDR3 is 12 amino acids long. Germline values: CDR1 MDHEN, CDR2 SYDVKM. The CDR3 here is CASNGGLYEQYF. Filled out from reference TRBV28 and TRBJ2-7, the complete variable domain reads DVKVTQSSRYLVKRTGEKVFLECVQDMDHENMFWYRQDPGLGLRLIYFSYDVKMKEKGDIPEGYSVSREKKERFSLILESASTNQTSMYLCASNGGLYEQYFGPGTRLTVT.

The genes are TRBV15 and TRBJ2-2; the D gene TCRdb calls, TRBD1, cannot be checked with no DNA. Per the germline V gene, CDR1 is LNHNV and CDR2 is YYDKDF (reference sequence). This CDR3 comprises 15 residues. CDR3 protein: CATSEGQVNTGELFF.

The chain employs TRBV10-3 and TRBJ2-3; the TRBD1 assignment by TCRdb is unverifiable without DNA. The CDR3 extends over 17 amino acids. Germline values: CDR1 ENHRY, CDR2 SYGVKD. CDR3 region: CAISESLSPLGADTQYF.

This chain uses TRBV20-1 with TRBJ2-6; the D call of TRBD1 rests on TCRdb alone, since no DNA is present to check it. Germline V CDR1 and CDR2: DFQATT, SNEGSKA (reference sequence). The CDR3 covers 14 residues. CDR3 sequence reads: CSARDSSGANVLTF.

V and J are TRBV4-1 and TRBJ1-5; TCRdb outputs TRBD1, but without DNA this stays unchecked. This CDR3 is built from 15 residues. Germline values: CDR1 MGHRA, CDR2 YSYEKL. CDR3 sequence: CASSPGTGVGQPQHF.

The chain links TRBV12-3 or TRBV12-4 to TRBJ2-2. This CDR3 has 13 amino acids. CDR3 loop: CASSWKGTGELFF.

The chain has TRBV12-3 or TRBV12-4 and TRBJ1-1; the D call of TRBD1 rests on TCRdb alone, since no DNA is present to check it. The length of the CDR3 is 15 residues. CDR3 residues: CASRRGQIMNTEAFF.

This chain uses TRBV5-1 with TRBJ2-3; TCRdb's assignment of TRBD1 cannot be checked, as there is no DNA. Germline values: CDR1 SGHRS, CDR2 YFSETQ. CDR3 length: 15 amino acids. CDR3 region: CASSTTGGAADTQYF.

The chain is built from TRBV4-3 and TRBJ1-4; TCRdb proposes TRBD1, but this gene call is untestable without DNA. This CDR3 region has 16 residues. Germline assignment: CDR1 LGHNA and CDR2 YSLEER. This CDR3 is CASSQGQTGGNGKLFF.

The V and J genes are TRBV18 and TRBJ2-7. Germline CDR1 is KGHSH and CDR2 is LQKENI. The CDR3 covers 11 residues. CDR3 sequence reads: CASSPGYEQYF.

Considering frequency, this clonotype is medium-sized. The chain uses TRBV30 and TRBJ1-1; with no DNA, the TCRdb D assignment of TRBD1 cannot be verified. The CDR3 is 13 amino acids. The V gene's germline CDR1 is GTSNPN and CDR2 SVGIG (reference sequence). The CDR3 protein is CAWNPGGSTEAFF.

This chain joins TRBV12-3 or TRBV12-4 and TRBJ2-5; absent DNA, TCRdb's TRBD2 call cannot be checked. This CDR3 is 12 amino acids long. The CDR3 here is CASRLEEETQYF.

V and J are TRBV2 and TRBJ2-7. CDR3 length: 12 amino acids. Germline lookup yields CDR1 SNHLY and CDR2 FYNNEI. The CDR3 sequence: CASSEFPYEQYF.

The J gene is TRBJ2-7, the V gene TRBV10-3. The CDR3 is made up of 13 amino acids. Per germline, CDR1 ENHRY and CDR2 SYGVKD. This chain's CDR3 is CAISGGTTYEQYF.

The rearrangement uses TRBV12-3 or TRBV12-4 and TRBJ2-4; checking the TCRdb D call of TRBD1 is not possible without DNA. CDR3 length: 17 residues. CDR3 protein: CASSLVSRAGVKNIQYF.